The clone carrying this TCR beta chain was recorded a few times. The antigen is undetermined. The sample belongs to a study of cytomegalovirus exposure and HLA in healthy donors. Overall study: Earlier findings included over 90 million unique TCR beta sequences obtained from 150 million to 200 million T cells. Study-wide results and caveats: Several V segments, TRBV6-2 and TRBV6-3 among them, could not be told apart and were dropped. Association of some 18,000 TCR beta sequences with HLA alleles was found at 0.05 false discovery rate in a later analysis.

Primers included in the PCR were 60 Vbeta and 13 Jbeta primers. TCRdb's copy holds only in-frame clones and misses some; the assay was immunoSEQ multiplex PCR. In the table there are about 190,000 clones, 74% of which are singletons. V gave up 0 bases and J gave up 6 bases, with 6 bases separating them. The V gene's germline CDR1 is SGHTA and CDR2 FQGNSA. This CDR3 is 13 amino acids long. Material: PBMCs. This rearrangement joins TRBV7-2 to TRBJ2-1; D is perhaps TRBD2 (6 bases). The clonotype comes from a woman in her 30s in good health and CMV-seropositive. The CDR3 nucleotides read TGTGCCAGCAGCTTAGCTAGCGGCAATGAGCAGTTCTTC. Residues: CASSLASGNEQFF.